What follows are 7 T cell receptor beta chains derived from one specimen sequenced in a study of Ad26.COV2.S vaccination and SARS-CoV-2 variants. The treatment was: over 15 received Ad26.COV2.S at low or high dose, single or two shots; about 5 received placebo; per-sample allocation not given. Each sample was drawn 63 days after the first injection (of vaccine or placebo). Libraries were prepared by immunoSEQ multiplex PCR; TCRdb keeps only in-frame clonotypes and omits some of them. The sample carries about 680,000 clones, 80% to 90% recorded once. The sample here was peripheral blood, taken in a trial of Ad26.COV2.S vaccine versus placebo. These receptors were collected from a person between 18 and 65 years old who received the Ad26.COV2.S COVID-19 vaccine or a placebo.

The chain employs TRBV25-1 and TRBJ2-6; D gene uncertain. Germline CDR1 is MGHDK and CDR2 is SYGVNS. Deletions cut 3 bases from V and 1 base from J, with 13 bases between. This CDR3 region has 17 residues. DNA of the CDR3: TGTGCCAGCAGTGAGGGCCCTCAGCGTTCTGGGGCCAACGTCCTGACTTTC. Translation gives CASSEGPQRSGANVLTF.

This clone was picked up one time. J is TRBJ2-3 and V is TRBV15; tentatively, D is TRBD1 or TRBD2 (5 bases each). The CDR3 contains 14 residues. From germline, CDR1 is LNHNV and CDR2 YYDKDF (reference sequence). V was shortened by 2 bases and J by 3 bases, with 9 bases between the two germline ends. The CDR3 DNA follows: TGTGCCACCAGCAGATATGAGGGGACAGATACGCAGTATTTT. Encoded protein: CATSRYEGTDTQYF.

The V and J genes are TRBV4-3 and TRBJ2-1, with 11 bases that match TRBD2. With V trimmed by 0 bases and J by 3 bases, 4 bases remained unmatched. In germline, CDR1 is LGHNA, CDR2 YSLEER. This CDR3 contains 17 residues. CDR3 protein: CASSQEPLAGGYNEQFF. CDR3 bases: TGCGCCAGCAGCCAAGAGCCCCTAGCGGGGGGCTACAATGAGCAGTTCTTC.

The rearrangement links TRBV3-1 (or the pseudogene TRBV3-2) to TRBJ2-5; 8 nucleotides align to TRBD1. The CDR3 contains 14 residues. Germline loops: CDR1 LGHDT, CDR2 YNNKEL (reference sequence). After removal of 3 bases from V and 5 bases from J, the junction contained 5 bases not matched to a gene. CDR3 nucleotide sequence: TGTGCCAGCAGCCACTGGACAGGGCAGGAGACCCAGTACTTC. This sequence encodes CASSHWTGQETQYF.

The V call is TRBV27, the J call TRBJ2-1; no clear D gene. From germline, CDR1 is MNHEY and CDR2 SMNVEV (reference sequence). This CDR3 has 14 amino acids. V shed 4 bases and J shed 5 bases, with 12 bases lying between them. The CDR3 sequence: CASSSRTGNNEQFF. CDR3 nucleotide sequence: TGTGCCAGCAGTTCCCGGACGGGCAACAATGAGCAGTTCTTC.

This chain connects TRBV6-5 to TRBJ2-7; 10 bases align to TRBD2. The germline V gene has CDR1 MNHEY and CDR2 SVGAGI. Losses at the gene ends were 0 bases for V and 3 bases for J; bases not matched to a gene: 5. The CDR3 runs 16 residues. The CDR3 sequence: CASSYSRVAGGYEQYF. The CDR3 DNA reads TGTGCCAGCAGTTACTCCCGAGTAGCGGGAGGCTACGAGCAGTACTTC.

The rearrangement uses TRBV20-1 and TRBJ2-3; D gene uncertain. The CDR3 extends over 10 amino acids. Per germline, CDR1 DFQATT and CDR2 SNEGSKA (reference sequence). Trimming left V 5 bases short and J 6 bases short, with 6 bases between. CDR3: CSAVLDTQYF. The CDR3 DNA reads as TGCAGTGCTGTTTTGGATACGCAGTATTTT.